This TCR beta chain was identified during a study of T cell responses to AZD1222 COVID-19 vaccine. Study findings and constraints: Donors were largely white British and mainly female; clonal diversity was possibly underestimated. Two doses of AZD1222 preceded a rise in Spike-specific TCR breadth and depth. At 160-218 and 743-854, vaccine-associated CD4 TCRs were dominant, and they spanned spike. Baseline serostatus was positive in only six AZD1222 recipients.

V was trimmed by 4 bases and J by 4 bases, leaving 18 bases between them. Germline CDR1 SGDLS, CDR2 YYNGEE. This CDR3 comprises 15 residues. Data came from immunoSEQ multiplex PCR; TCRdb stores just in-frame clones and leaves some out. The data contain about 160,000 clones, about 90% of them singletons. A word on this clone: The antigen is unknown.

The sample in question was peripheral blood, obtained on day 0 of MenACWY control vaccination. V usage is TRBV9 and J usage is TRBJ2-7; D possibly matches TRBD1 or TRBD2 (6 bases each). This TCR derives from an adult in good health. CDR3 coding DNA: TGTGCCAGCAGCTTTGGGGGGCAGGGGACGTACGAGCAGTACTTC. Translated: CASSFGGQGTYEQYF.